The 20 T cell receptor beta chains reported below all come from one sample, sequenced in a study of Ad26.COV2.S vaccination and SARS-CoV-2 variants. Indicated treatment: around 19 received Ad26.COV2.S at low or high dose, single or two shots; about 5 received placebo; per-sample allocation not given. The samples were gathered on day 63 after the first injection of vaccine or placebo. Measured with immunoSEQ multiplex PCR; TCRdb has only the in-frame clones, and not every one. This sample has 200,000 to 250,000 clones, with more than 75% found just once. Sequences were derived from peripheral blood, sampled in a trial of Ad26.COV2.S vaccine versus placebo. All receptors come from a person aged 18-60 years who received the Ad26.COV2.S COVID-19 vaccine or a placebo.

The chain carries TRBV30 and TRBJ2-1, with TRBD1 as a possible D gene (5 bases). V lost 0 bases and J lost 5, with 11 bases in between. The CDR3 totals 14 residues. Per the germline V gene, CDR1 is GTSNPN and CDR2 is SVGIG (reference sequence). Written as DNA, the CDR3 is TGTGCCTGGAGTGTAGGGGCAGGCGACAATGAGCAGTTCTTC. Translated, it gives CAWSVGAGDNEQFF.

The chain employs TRBV3-1 (or the pseudogene TRBV3-2) and TRBJ2-4; TRBD1 matches at 9 bases. Germline V gene lookup returns CDR1 LGHDT and CDR2 YNNKEL (reference sequence). The CDR3 runs to 17 residues. The V segment lost 4 bases and the J segment 1 base; nucleotides outside the gene matches: 8. CDR3: CASSPGVTGGAKNIQYF. In DNA form, the CDR3 reads TGTGCCAGCAGCCCGGGCGTGACAGGGGGTGCCAAAAACATTCAGTACTTC.

The CDR3 region is CASRARDRENQPQHF. CDR3 nucleotide sequence: TGTGCCAGCAGAGCCCGGGACAGGGAGAATCAGCCCCAGCATTTT. The chain is built from TRBV28 and TRBJ1-5; TRBD1 agrees at 9 bases. Germline CDR1 MDHEN, CDR2 SYDVKM. The CDR3 covers 15 residues. The V and J ends lost 6 bases and 4 bases, in that order; junction bases with no gene match: 7.

The genes are TRBV5-6 and TRBJ1-1; D is ambiguous. Per germline, CDR1 SGHDT and CDR2 YYEEEE. The CDR3 loop spans 13 amino acids. V dropped 5 bases and J dropped 1 base, with 9 bases sitting between them. The CDR3 DNA reads as TGTGCCAGCAGTGTTCCCGGGAACACTGAAGCTTTCTTT. The encoded protein is CASSVPGNTEAFF.

With respect to this clone: The junction departs from germline at one end; a sequencing error may be responsible. The rearrangement joins TRBV11-2 to TRBJ2-3, with 7 bases identical to TRBD2. CDR1 SGHAT and CDR2 FQNNGV come from the germline V gene. This CDR3 contains 17 residues. CDR3 coding DNA: TGTGCCAGCAGCCTAGAGCCCCCGGGACTACCCACAGATACGCAGTATTTT. Protein: CASSLEPPGLPTDTQYF.

The genes are TRBV9 and TRBJ2-2; a weak D match, TRBD1 (6 bases). Trimming removed 0 bases at V and 1 base at J, with 10 bases between. Germline V gene sequence: CDR1 SGDLS, CDR2 YYNGEE. The length of the CDR3 is 16 residues. CDR3 sequence reads: CASSVGPGENTGELFF. As DNA, the CDR3 is TGTGCCAGCAGCGTAGGTCCAGGGGAGAACACCGGGGAGCTGTTTTTT. The full variable domain, with the rest looked up from reference TRBV9 and TRBJ2-2, is DSGVTQTPKHLITATGQRVTLRCSPRSGDLSVYWYQQSLDQGLQFLIQYYNGEERAKGNILERFSAQQFPDLHSELNLSSLELGDSALYFCASSVGPGENTGELFFGEGSRLTVL.

On this clone: The same CDR3 also results from other DNA sequences found in this sample. V gene TRBV28 combines with J gene TRBJ1-1; D is uncertain. CDR1 and CDR2 from the germline V gene are MDHEN and SYDVKM. V lost 6 bases, J lost 0 bases, and 8 bases lay in between. The CDR3 spans 13 residues. CDR3 protein: CASSPTLNTEAFF. The CDR3 bases are TGTGCCAGCAGCCCTACATTGAACACTGAAGCTTTCTTT.

This rearrangement joins TRBV5-4 to TRBJ2-7; 14 nucleotides line up with TRBD2. Germline V lookup: CDR1 SGHNT, CDR2 YYREEE (reference sequence). V was clipped by 4 bases and J by 2 bases; unmatched bases: 2. This CDR3 has 15 residues. For the CDR3, the DNA is TGTGCCAGCAGCGCGACTAGCGGGAGGGCCTACGAGCAGTACTTC. It yields the protein CASSATSGRAYEQYF.

This clone has only a few counts. This chain links TRBV11-2 with TRBJ2-1; 10 nucleotides match TRBD2. V lost 1 base and J lost 4; bases outside the gene matches: 7. The CDR3 length is 17 residues. Germline-derived CDR1 and CDR2 are SGHAT and FQNNGV. CDR3 in amino acids: CASSLGASGGVYNEQFF. CDR3 in DNA: TGTGCCAGCAGCTTAGGGGCTAGCGGGGGCGTTTACAATGAGCAGTTCTTC.

This clone was counted only a few times. This chain joins TRBV9 and TRBJ2-3; unclear D gene. The V gene lost 0 bases and the J gene lost 0 bases, with 2 bases spanning the gap. The CDR3 consists of 13 residues. The V gene's germline CDR1 is SGDLS and CDR2 YYNGEE. This CDR3 reads CASSVASTDTQYF. The CDR3 DNA reads TGTGCCAGCAGCGTAGCTAGCACAGATACGCAGTATTTT.

The chain joins TRBV24-1 to TRBJ1-2, with D uncertain. Trimming took 6 bases from V and 8 from J, leaving 15 bases between them. In germline, CDR1 is KGHDR, CDR2 SFDVKD. The CDR3 spans 13 residues. For the CDR3, the DNA is TGTGCCACCAGTCGGGGATCGAGTTTGGGCTACACCTTC. Protein product: CATSRGSSLGYTF.

This rearrangement joins TRBV7-2 to TRBJ2-3; 10 bases align to TRBD2. The CDR3 totals 16 residues. Germline CDR1 reads SGHTA; CDR2 reads FQGNSA. V lost 5 bases and J lost 4; bases outside the gene matches: 9. DNA for the CDR3: TGTGCCAGCAGCCTTCAGCGGGAGGGCCGAGCAGATACGCAGTATTTT. The encoded protein is CASSLQREGRADTQYF.

Written as DNA, the CDR3 is TGTGCCAGCAGTTTGACAGGGGGCCAAGAGACCCAGTACTTC. This encodes CASSLTGGQETQYF. The rearrangement links TRBV27 to TRBJ2-5, with TRBD1 matching over 9 bases. Germline trimming cut 3 bases from V and 1 base from J; bases unmatched to any gene: 0. The CDR3 loop spans 14 amino acids. Germline V lookup: CDR1 MNHEY, CDR2 SMNVEV (reference sequence).

The chain combines TRBV7-2 with TRBJ1-1; D is unclear. This CDR3 comprises 15 residues. V lost 5 bases, J lost 0 bases, and 13 bases lay in between. Germline-derived CDR1 and CDR2 are SGHTA and FQGNSA. CDR3: CASSPRITLNTEAFF. The CDR3 nucleotides are TGTGCCAGCAGCCCCCGGATTACCTTGAACACTGAAGCTTTCTTT.

The V and J genes are TRBV29-1 and TRBJ2-7; the D gene is possibly TRBD1 (6 bases). This CDR3 comprises 15 residues. Deletions cut 2 bases from V and 7 bases from J, with 21 bases between. CDR1 and CDR2 from the germline V gene are SQVTM and ANQGSEA. Here the CDR3 DNA reads TGCAGCGTTGAAAGATGGACAGCCCCGACGTCGGAGCAGTACTTC. Residues: CSVERWTAPTSEQYF.

This chain links TRBV9 with TRBJ2-5; 7 bases line up with TRBD2. The CDR3 length is 23 residues. Trimming cost V 4 bases and J 2 bases; bases outside gene matches: 32. CDR1 SGDLS and CDR2 YYNGEE come from the germline V gene. In DNA, the CDR3 is TGTGCCAGCAGCCCAAAACCCGCCTACTCTCTTTGGGGGGGAACCAAGGGGCAAGAGACCCAGTACTTC. This gives the protein CASSPKPAYSLWGGTKGQETQYF.

The genes are TRBV6-1 and TRBJ1-5; no firm D call. V lost 6 bases and J lost 0, with 9 bases in between. Germline V gene data show CDR1 as MNHNS and CDR2 as SASEGT. This CDR3 comprises 14 residues. The CDR3 sequence: CASSISYSNQPQHF. For the CDR3, the DNA is TGTGCCAGCAGCATAAGTTATAGCAATCAGCCCCAGCATTTT.

J is TRBJ2-3 and V is TRBV5-1; D might be TRBD1 (6 bases). The CDR3 has 16 residues. Germline assignment: CDR1 SGHRS and CDR2 YFSETQ. V was cut by 6 bases and J by 1 base, with 18 bases left in between. The CDR3 coding sequence is TGCGCCAGCACCCCGCTTGGGGGCTTTGGCACAGATACGCAGTATTTT. Protein product: CASTPLGGFGTDTQYF.

This sequence joins TRBV27 and TRBJ1-1; D perhaps matches TRBD1 (6 bases). Germline CDR1 reads MNHEY; CDR2 reads SMNVEV (reference sequence). V was pared by 3 bases and J by 1 base, with 9 bases between. This CDR3 contains 14 residues. The DNA of the CDR3 is TGTGCCAGCAGTTTGCAGGGGAAGAACACTGAAGCTTTCTTT. This sequence encodes CASSLQGKNTEAFF.

This clone appeared a single time. The chain has TRBV11-2 and TRBJ2-3; TRBD2 matches at 9 bases. The germline CDR1 and CDR2 sequences are SGHAT and FQNNGV. V gave up 8 bases and J gave up 0 bases; unmatched junction bases: 9. CDR3 size: 16 residues. The CDR3 DNA reads TGTGCCAGCCGGGTGTTAGCGGGGGCTAGCACAGATACGCAGTATTTT. Protein: CASRVLAGASTDTQYF.